This T cell receptor beta chain appears in the sequencing data of a study of graft-versus-host responses after intestinal transplantation (dated by TCRdb to about 2021). Regarding the research as a whole: The transplants that recipients received were multivisceral, liver-intestinal, or isolated intestinal. Every recipient was given anti-thymocyte globulin induction, then maintenance tacrolimus and steroids for around three years. After intestinal transplantation, graft-versus-host and host-versus-graft alloreactive T cell clones were followed in the graft, circulation and bone marrow using bulk TCR-beta CDR3 sequencing. Alloreactive clones were identified by sequencing pre-transplant mixed lymphocyte reaction products and comparing them with unstimulated pre-transplant donor and recipient T cells. The cohort enrolled 20 to 25 intestinal transplant recipients including one retransplant, and a few patients lacking pretransplant specimens were excluded. Donor T cell macrochimerism was defined as a peak of at least 4% donor T cells among recipient peripheral blood mononuclear cells. Instead of going to the commercial service, samples from a few later patients were sequenced in-house on an Illumina MiSeq and processed with MiXCR. Overall results and qualifications from the work: High GvH to HvG T cell clonal ratios were observed in the allografts of patients with donor T cell macrochimerism. Peak levels of circulating GvH clones were associated with declines in HvG clones early after transplant. GvH clones were detected in recipient bone marrow, and some of these GvH clones were observed earlier in ileal mucosa or blood, consistent with an intestinal mucosal origin. The conclusions were limited by the relatively low number and heterogeneity of the intestinal transplant patients.

With respect to this clone: No antigen is known for it. Base qualities are missing; no much larger clone stands one base away.

For this chain, trimming is 6 bases at the V end and 7 bases at the J end, and the number of junction bases without a gene match is 10. Taken from cysteine to phenylalanine, the CDR3 has 15 residues. The CDR3 DNA has 45 bases and is translated from base 1. In the germline V gene (reference sequence), CDR1 corresponds to MNHEY and CDR2 to SMNVEV. The sample's time point label is to be understood as: cells obtained before transplantation from donor or recipient. CD3+CD4+ and CD3+CD8+ populations were FACS-sorted from unstimulated pre-transplant donor and recipient cells taken from spleen or lymph nodes. Library prep was done by the immunoSEQ multiplex PCR assay. In most patients, genomic DNA was isolated using the Qiagen DNeasy Blood and Tissue Kit and sent frozen to Adaptive Biotechnologies for TCR sequencing. For most patients, genomic DNA was subjected to high-throughput TCR-beta CDR3 sequencing by Adaptive Biotechnologies. Processing in the source paper ran as follows. Adaptive's ImmunoSEQ software supplied the TCR sequencing data for 18 patients, while MiXCR and VDJtools were used to process a few other patients. To correct CD4 versus CD8 sorting errors, sequences present in both subsets at a frequency ratio below 5:1 were removed. CDR3 nucleotide sequences shared by donor and recipient were removed because the origin of these sequences could not be assigned. To count as alloreactive, a clone needed at least 2-fold expansion over unstimulated cells and a minimum CFSE-low frequency of 0.002% (template counts) or 0.001% (read counts). Clones were considered mappable if detected in sequenced pre-transplant spleen, lymph node, or MLR CFSE-low populations of the donor or recipient. Cumulative frequency of alloreactive clones was calculated as a percentage of all sequences weighted by copy number. Drawn from immuneACCESS, this table holds only the in-frame rearrangements with V and J called that TCRdb kept. Clones are partly lost; checked studies trace under half to an unresolved V gene and leave the rest unexplained. The V and J calls and clone size are taken from that table; D and trimming were inferred from the DNA. The sample table holds some 90,000 clones, of which 80% to 95% were seen once. Together, the top ten hold approximately 0.4% of the sample.

The sequence joins TRBV27 to TRBJ2-5; TRBD2 agrees with 11 junctional bases. Specimen: unstimulated CD8+ T cells sorted from spleen or lymph node cells, collected before transplant. This clonotype was sampled from a human donor who was the organ donor for an intestinal transplant. This receptor has the CDR3 CASRLSGGGLGTQYF. In nucleotide form, the sequence is TGTGCCAGCAGGCTTAGCGGGGGGGGTCTCGGGACCCAGTACTTC.